The subject of this entry is one T cell receptor beta chain. Original processing methods: Counts of nucleated cells, estimated from reference gene primer amplification, were obtained. The assay was immunoSEQ multiplex PCR, and TCRdb's table has in-frame clones only and misses some. The V and J calls and the clone size are those of that table, but D and trimming were determined from the DNA. Here the sample spans about 59,000 clones, approximately 80% being singletons. The data belong to a study of blood T cell repertoires in COVID-19. The clonotype originates from a man in his sixties with acute or convalescent COVID-19. The specimen sequenced was peripheral blood.

CDR3 amino acids: CASSTGTGGGQPQHF. The CDR3 DNA follows: TGTGCCAGCAGCACCGGGACAGGGGGTGGTCAGCCCCAGCATTTT. V and J are TRBV7-8 and TRBJ1-5, with 11 bases that match TRBD1. V was clipped by 5 bases and J by 6 bases; unmatched bases: 6. This CDR3 is built from 15 residues. In germline, CDR1 is SGHVS, CDR2 FQNEAQ.